The 23 T cell receptor beta chains in this list originate from one sample, sequenced in a study of blood T cell repertoires in COVID-19. Repertoires were generated with immunoSEQ multiplex PCR, while TCRdb's copy carries only in-frame clones and drops some. The sample lists more than 200,000 clones; 88% were seen once. The specimen sequenced was peripheral blood. All receptors derive from a man in his 70s with acute or convalescent COVID-19.

The CDR3 spells CATGQEAANYGYTF. The DNA for the CDR3 is TGTGCCACAGGACAGGAGGCGGCTAACTATGGCTACACCTTC. This rearrangement joins TRBV11-2 to TRBJ1-2, with TRBD1 matching 7 bases. Trimming removed 10 bases from V and 0 bases from J; junction bases left unmatched: 8. The length of the CDR3 is 14 residues. In germline, CDR1 is SGHAT, CDR2 FQNNGV. Full variable domain (rest looked up from reference TRBV11-2 and TRBJ1-2): EAGVAQSPRYKIIEKRQSVAFWCNPISGHATLYWYQQILGQGPKLLIQFQNNGVVDDSQLPKDRFSAERLKGVDSTLKIQPAKLEDSAVYLCATGQEAANYGYTFGSGTRLTVV.

The chain joins TRBV7-3 to TRBJ2-2; 14 nucleotides agree with TRBD2. The CDR3 spans 18 residues. Per the germline V gene, CDR1 is SGHTA and CDR2 is FQGTGA. Unmatched junction bases numbered 9, after V lost 5 bases and J lost 4 bases. DNA of the CDR3: TGTGCCAGCAGCCCCCGCGGGACTAGCGGGAGTTTCACCGGGGAGCTGTTTTTT. Amino acid sequence: CASSPRGTSGSFTGELFF.

The V gene is TRBV19, the J gene TRBJ2-7; 9 nucleotides agree with TRBD2. Germline trimming cut 4 bases from V and 2 bases from J; bases unmatched to any gene: 9. The CDR3 is made up of 16 amino acids. CDR1 is LNHDA and CDR2 is SQIVND in the germline V gene (reference sequence). The CDR3 here is CASSTSGTSRTYEQYF. CDR3 nucleotides: TGTGCCAGTAGTACCTCCGGGACTAGCCGGACCTACGAGCAGTACTTC.

The chain carries TRBV28 and TRBJ1-1; TRBD1 aligns across 9 bases. The CDR3 totals 15 residues. Losses at the gene ends were 4 bases for V and 5 bases for J; bases not matched to a gene: 8. Looked up from germline, CDR1 is MDHEN and CDR2 is SYDVKM. CDR3 region: CASSSQGAGRTEAFF. In DNA, the CDR3 is TGTGCCAGCAGTTCACAGGGGGCAGGTAGGACTGAAGCTTTCTTT.

The rearrangement joins TRBV19 to TRBJ1-6, with TRBD1 matching 8 bases. Germline V gene data show CDR1 as LNHDA and CDR2 as SQIVND (reference sequence). V was clipped by 4 bases and J by 14 bases; unmatched bases: 13. The CDR3 loop spans 15 amino acids. CDR3 residues: CASSNRETGAPTLHF. The CDR3 DNA is TGTGCCAGTAGTAATAGGGAGACAGGGGCACCAACCCTCCACTTT.

The V and J genes are TRBV19 and TRBJ2-5; TRBD1 might be the D (6 bases). The V and J ends lost 6 bases and 1 base respectively, with 18 bases between them. Germline V CDR1 and CDR2: LNHDA, SQIVND (reference sequence). The CDR3 contains 16 residues. The CDR3 nucleotides are TGTGCCAGTAGAACAAATACCAGGGGACCCCAAGAGACCCAGTACTTC. It codes for CASRTNTRGPQETQYF.

This clone was recorded only once. V usage is TRBV12-5 and J usage is TRBJ2-1; TRBD2 agrees at 16 bases. With V trimmed by 4 bases and J by 0 bases, 12 bases remained unmatched. Per germline, CDR1 LGHNT and CDR2 FRNRAP. CDR3 length: 21 residues. CDR3 nucleotides: TGTGCTAGTGGTTCCCTCTTACCGGGACTAGCGGGAGGGTTCTCCTACAATGAGCAGTTCTTC. This gives the protein CASGSLLPGLAGGFSYNEQFF.

The V gene is TRBV4-1, the J gene TRBJ2-2, with 12 bases that match TRBD2. CDR3 size: 19 residues. With V trimmed by 3 bases and J by 1 base, 9 bases remained unmatched. Germline V gives CDR1 MGHRA, CDR2 YSYEKL. In DNA form, the CDR3 reads TGCGCCAGCAGCCAGCCTAGCGGGAGGGCCTTTCGGAACACCGGGGAGCTGTTTTTT. The encoded protein is CASSQPSGRAFRNTGELFF.

The genes are TRBV4-1 and TRBJ1-4; no clear D. V shed 0 bases and J shed 3 bases, with 11 bases lying between them. Germline V gene lookup returns CDR1 MGHRA and CDR2 YSYEKL. CDR3 length: 16 amino acids. For the CDR3, the DNA is TGCGCCAGCAGCCAAGAGACGGGGTTAGCTAATGAAAAACTGTTTTTT. This encodes CASSQETGLANEKLFF.

This clone has a count of ten or more. The germline gene is not matched at one end of the junction; a read error may be the cause. V and J are TRBV5-1 and TRBJ2-7; TRBD2 might be the D (5 bases). CDR3 length: 14 amino acids. Germline CDR1 reads SGHRS; CDR2 reads YFSETQ. CDR3 residues: CASSLAPGSRESHF. Written as DNA, the CDR3 is TGCGCCAGCAGCTTGGCTCCTGGTTCGAGGGAGAGCCATTTC.

A single count supports this clone. The chain has TRBV28 and TRBJ1-1, with 7 nucleotides matching TRBD1. V was pared by 3 bases and J by 1 base, with 5 bases of the junction left unmatched. Germline V gene sequence: CDR1 MDHEN, CDR2 SYDVKM. The CDR3 covers 15 residues. The CDR3 bases are TGTGCCAGCAGTTTCAGGGGGAGGAAGAACACTGAAGCTTTCTTT. Translating it yields CASSFRGRKNTEAFF.

The chain employs TRBV3-1 (or the pseudogene TRBV3-2) and TRBJ1-2; 7 bases map to TRBD1. The germline gives CDR1 LGHDT, CDR2 YNNKEL (reference sequence). The CDR3 contains 16 residues. V gave up 1 base and J gave up 3 bases; unmatched junction bases: 8. The CDR3 spells CASSQVLRGGHYGYTF. The CDR3 DNA follows: TGTGCCAGCAGCCAAGTGTTAAGAGGGGGCCACTATGGCTACACCTTC.

The chain carries TRBV3-1 (or the pseudogene TRBV3-2) and TRBJ2-2; 12 bases line up with TRBD1. Germline CDR1 is LGHDT and CDR2 is YNNKEL (reference sequence). The CDR3 consists of 17 residues. The ends lost 1 base at V and 6 bases at J; junction bases unmatched: 6. This chain's CDR3 is CASSQGDRGRRSGELFF. The DNA of the CDR3 is TGTGCCAGCAGCCAAGGGGACAGGGGGCGCCGATCCGGGGAGCTGTTTTTT.

V is TRBV3-1 (or the pseudogene TRBV3-2) and J is TRBJ2-7, with D possibly TRBD1 on 6 matching bases. This CDR3 comprises 15 residues. Germline assignment: CDR1 LGHDT and CDR2 YNNKEL (reference sequence). Trimming removed 1 base at V and 6 bases at J, with 16 bases between. In DNA form, the CDR3 reads TGTGCCAGCAGCCAAGTGGGACAACCCCCTGCCGAGCAGTACTTC. Translating it yields CASSQVGQPPAEQYF.

This rearrangement joins TRBV7-8 to TRBJ1-5, with D hard to call. The CDR3 covers 15 residues. Trimming shortened V by 3 bases and J by 4 bases, and 13 bases separated the two germline ends. The germline V gene encodes CDR1 SGHVS and CDR2 FQNEAQ. The CDR3 coding sequence is TGTGCCAGCAGCTTGGGAGAACAGCTTAATCAGCCCCAGCATTTT. This encodes CASSLGEQLNQPQHF. The variable domain in full, completed from reference TRBV7-8 and TRBJ1-5, reads GAGVSQSPRYKVAKRGQDVALRCDPISGHVSLFWYQQALGQGPEFLTYFQNEAQLDKSGLPSDRFFAERPEGSVSTLKIQRTQQEDSAVYLCASSLGEQLNQPQHFGDGTRLSIL.

J is TRBJ1-1 and V is TRBV4-2, with D perhaps matching TRBD1 (5 bases). The CDR3 is made up of 15 amino acids. The V gene's germline CDR1 is LGHNA and CDR2 YNFKEQ. Trimming pared 1 base from V and 0 bases from J, leaving 9 bases between. Here the CDR3 DNA reads TGTGCCAGCAGCCAAGCATCAGGGCTGAACACTGAAGCTTTCTTT. This encodes CASSQASGLNTEAFF.

This chain joins TRBV6-6 and TRBJ1-3, with D possibly being TRBD1 (5 bases). Trimming left V 6 bases short and J 4 bases short, with 16 bases between. Germline V gene lookup returns CDR1 MNHNY and CDR2 SVGAGI (reference sequence). The CDR3 loop spans 15 amino acids. CDR3 sequence (DNA): TGTGCCAGCAGCCTTACGGGGGGGATCGGAAACACCATATATTTT. Residues: CASSLTGGIGNTIYF.

This chain's CDR3 is CASSLGGSVNEQFF. The CDR3 DNA sequence: TGTGCCAGCAGCCTCGGCGGGAGTGTCAATGAGCAGTTCTTC. This rearrangement joins TRBV7-9 to TRBJ2-1, with 7 bases matching TRBD2. Germline trimming cut 5 bases from V and 6 bases from J; bases unmatched to any gene: 7. CDR3 length: 14 residues. The germline gives CDR1 SEHNR, CDR2 FQNEAQ (reference sequence).

With regard to this clone: Germline is not matched at one junction end, which may reflect a read error. This chain uses TRBV20-1 with TRBJ1-4; D gene ambiguous. The CDR3 loop spans 11 amino acids. Per the germline V gene, CDR1 is DFQATT and CDR2 is SNEGSKA (reference sequence). The DNA of the CDR3 is TGCAGTGCTAGAGATTATGCAGTGTTGAACTTT. The encoded protein is CSARDYAVLNF.

For the CDR3, the DNA is TGCGCCAGCAGCTCCGATTCGGGTTTTGATGGCTACACCTTC. Its protein is CASSSDSGFDGYTF. This chain joins TRBV5-1 and TRBJ1-2, with D uncertain. Between the trimmed V and J ends, which lost 3 bases and 6 bases, there was a span of 15 bases. The CDR3 is 14 residues long. Germline V CDR1 and CDR2: SGHRS, YFSETQ.

This clone has a handful of counts. This chain uses TRBV3-1 (or the pseudogene TRBV3-2) with TRBJ1-2; D is ambiguous. This CDR3 spans 13 amino acids. V dropped 0 bases and J dropped 4 bases, with 6 bases sitting between them. CDR1 is LGHDT, CDR2 YNNKEL, per germline (reference sequence). CDR3 amino acids: CASSQESPYGYTF. The CDR3 DNA sequence: TGTGCCAGCAGCCAAGAGAGCCCCTATGGCTACACCTTC.

Concerning this clone itself: Mismatch with germline at one junction end may stem from a read error. The chain has TRBV29-1 and TRBJ2-7, with TRBD1 matching 8 bases. The CDR3 has 11 residues. Germline V CDR1 and CDR2: SQVTM, ANQGSEA. CDR3 region: CSVEDGQGKDF. CDR3 nucleotides: TGCAGCGTTGAAGATGGACAGGGCAAGGACTTC.

The rearrangement links TRBV5-8 to TRBJ2-3; D remains unclear. This CDR3 region has 12 residues. The V and J ends lost 6 bases and 4 bases respectively, with 9 bases between them. Germline lookup yields CDR1 SGHTS and CDR2 YDEGEE. CDR3 loop: CASISMADTQYF. The CDR3 nucleotides read TGTGCCAGCATAAGCATGGCAGATACGCAGTATTTT.